The 30 T cell receptor beta chains presented below share a single source sample, sequenced in a study of T cell repertoires in cytomegalovirus infection. Their specific antigens are unknown. Each CDR3 protein is one row after TCRdb ran MiXCR on the reads. The sample has about 78,000 distinct CDR3 sequences; around 42% are singletons. The material was CD8+ T cells from cultured PBMCs, obtained from culture after CMV antigen stimulation. The receptors stem from a human donor in good health (CMV status not recorded). Some clones in this sample may be carry-over from other donors' samples.

The V and J genes are TRBV12-3 or TRBV12-4 and TRBJ2-1; D is perhaps TRBD2 (7 bases). V lost 5 bases to trimming and J lost 4 bases, with 18 bases between them. The CDR3 covers 16 residues. The CDR3 nucleotides are TGTGCCAGCAGTGCGCTGGGGGGGGGCCCATACAATGAGCAGTTCTTC. This sequence encodes CASSALGGGPYNEQFF.

This clonotype was counted only a few times. V is TRBV4-3 and J is TRBJ2-3, with 13 bases lining up with TRBD2. The CDR3 is 17 amino acids. V was clipped by 5 bases and J by 1 base; unmatched bases: 6. Germline-derived CDR1 and CDR2 are LGHNA and YSLEER. The CDR3 nucleotides are TGCGCCAGCAGCACCCGGACTAGCGGGGGAGGCACAGATACGCAGTATTTT. Amino acids: CASSTRTSGGGTDTQYF.

The chain carries TRBV7-8 and TRBJ1-4; TRBD1 matches at 8 bases. The CDR3 is made up of 18 amino acids. Germline CDR1 reads SGHVS; CDR2 reads FQNEAQ. V dropped 10 bases and J dropped 0; count of bases not matched to a gene: 16. The CDR3 DNA sequence: TGTGCCACCCGAAAAAGGTGGACAGGGCTTGCAACTAATGAAAAACTGTTTTTT. Amino acids: CATRKRWTGLATNEKLFF.

This sequence joins TRBV7-8 and TRBJ1-1; D gene uncertain. The ends were cut back, 6 bases at V and 1 base at J, with 12 bases in the middle. Germline V gives CDR1 SGHVS, CDR2 FQNEAQ. The CDR3 covers 14 residues. CDR3 nucleotides: TGTGCCAGCAGGTCAAGAACGGAGAACACTGAAGCTTTCTTT. Translating it yields CASRSRTENTEAFF. The complete variable domain, with remaining parts taken from reference TRBV7-8 and TRBJ1-1, reads GAGVSQSPRYKVAKRGQDVALRCDPISGHVSLFWYQQALGQGPEFLTYFQNEAQLDKSGLPSDRFFAERPEGSVSTLKIQRTQQEDSAVYLCASRSRTENTEAFFGQGTRLTVV.

This clonotype was recorded many times. The rearrangement uses TRBV6-4 and TRBJ2-3; the D gene is possibly TRBD1 (6 bases). The CDR3 covers 13 residues. CDR1 and CDR2 from the germline V gene are MRHNA and SNTAGT. The V and J ends lost 3 bases and 4 bases respectively, with 8 bases between them. CDR3 region: CASSEGAADTQYF. In nucleotides, the CDR3 is TGTGCCAGCAGTGAGGGGGCCGCAGATACGCAGTATTTT.

The V and J genes are TRBV10-3 and TRBJ2-1; 11 bases align to TRBD2. The V and J ends lost 6 bases and 5 bases, in that order; junction bases with no gene match: 9. This CDR3 has 16 residues. The V gene's germline CDR1 is ENHRY and CDR2 SYGVKD. The CDR3 region has the DNA TGTGCCATCAGGAACCCACTAGCGGGGGCCCACAATGAGCAGTTCTTC. Encoded protein: CAIRNPLAGAHNEQFF.

In its sample, this clonotype was seen once. The genes are TRBV4-1 and TRBJ2-2; a possible D gene is TRBD2 (6 bases). This CDR3 is 16 amino acids long. CDR1 is MGHRA, CDR2 YSYEKL, per germline. The V gene lost 0 bases and the J gene lost 1 base, with 9 bases spanning the gap. The CDR3 DNA follows: TGCGCCAGCAGCCAAGAAACGGGGGAGAACACCGGGGAGCTGTTTTTT. Protein: CASSQETGENTGELFF.

The chain carries TRBV7-9 and TRBJ2-7; 10 bases align to TRBD1. Per germline, CDR1 SEHNR and CDR2 FQNEAQ (reference sequence). V trimming: 5 bases; J trimming: 5 bases; junction bases outside the gene matches: 3. The CDR3 is 13 residues long. CDR3 DNA sequence: TGTGCCAGCAGCCAGACAGGGGGCAACGAGCAGTACTTC. This encodes CASSQTGGNEQYF.

The gene calls are TRBV5-6 and TRBJ1-1; D is undetermined. The germline gives CDR1 SGHDT, CDR2 YYEEEE. This CDR3 has 14 residues. Deletions cut 0 bases from V and 2 bases from J, with 8 bases between. CDR3 DNA sequence: TGTGCCAGCAGCTTGGCCGAGAACAACACTGAAGCTTTCTTT. This gives the protein CASSLAENNTEAFF.

This clonotype has more than one count but fewer than ten. V usage is TRBV12-3 or TRBV12-4 and J usage is TRBJ1-1; TRBD1 might be the D (6 bases). Between the trimmed V and J ends, which lost 5 bases and 1 base, there was a span of 20 bases. The CDR3 runs 17 residues. The CDR3 loop reads CASSQQGVTYSNTEAFF. The CDR3 bases are TGTGCCAGCAGTCAACAGGGTGTGACATACTCGAACACTGAAGCTTTCTTT.

The chain is built from TRBV7-8 and TRBJ2-5; no firm D call. Germline CDR1 and CDR2: SGHVS and FQNEAQ. The CDR3 sequence is 14 residues long. Trimming stripped 5 bases from V and 0 bases from J, with 10 bases between. The CDR3 sequence: CASSTRGYQETQYF. DNA of the CDR3: TGTGCCAGCAGCACGAGAGGCTACCAAGAGACCCAGTACTTC.

The rearrangement links TRBV7-2 to TRBJ1-6; tentatively, D is TRBD1 (5 bases). Deletions cut 3 bases from V and 7 bases from J, with 16 bases between. From germline, CDR1 is SGHTA and CDR2 FQGNSA. This CDR3 spans 16 amino acids. In DNA, the CDR3 is TGTGCCAGCAGCTTCTCTATGGGACGGACGAATTCACCCCTCCACTTT. This gives the protein CASSFSMGRTNSPLHF.

In this sample, this clonotype turned up once. The rearrangement uses TRBV12-3 or TRBV12-4 and TRBJ1-3; D not certain. V was clipped by 3 bases and J by 0 bases, with 3 bases between them. This CDR3 has 13 amino acids. CDR3 nucleotide sequence: TGTGCCAGCAGTTTGCCCTCTGGAAACACCATATATTTT. Its protein product is CASSLPSGNTIYF.

This clonotype was recorded at least ten times. CDR3 in DNA: TGTGCCAGCAGCTTAGCGTTAGTTACGTCCACCTGGTCTAGCACAGATACGCAGTATTTT. Encoded protein: CASSLALVTSTWSSTDTQYF. The rearrangement joins TRBV7-2 to TRBJ2-3, with D uncertain. The CDR3 has 20 residues. Per germline, CDR1 SGHTA and CDR2 FQGNSA. Trimming shortened V by 0 bases and J by 0 bases, and 22 bases separated the two germline ends.

V usage is TRBV20-1 and J usage is TRBJ1-5, with D perhaps matching TRBD1 (6 bases). This CDR3 contains 15 residues. The germline CDR1 and CDR2 sequences are DFQATT and SNEGSKA (reference sequence). With 5 bases removed from V and 2 bases from J, the gap between germline ends came to 16 bases. The DNA of the CDR3 is TGCAGTGCTCACAACCCCAGGGGTGGCAATCAGCCCCAGCATTTT. It specifies CSAHNPRGGNQPQHF.

The sample holds a few counts of this clonotype. The chain has TRBV12-3 or TRBV12-4 and TRBJ2-1; 11 positions agree with TRBD2. Germline trimming cut 6 bases from V and 6 bases from J; bases unmatched to any gene: 4. This CDR3 comprises 14 residues. CDR3 residues: CASSHGLAGNEQFF. CDR3 DNA: TGTGCCAGCAGCCACGGACTAGCGGGCAATGAGCAGTTCTTC.

The chain uses TRBV19 and TRBJ1-1; no definite D call. The CDR3 contains 13 residues. V was clipped by 8 bases and J by 1 base, with 11 bases between them. Germline CDR1 reads LNHDA; CDR2 reads SQIVND (reference sequence). The CDR3 sequence: CASLRWANTEAFF. In DNA, the CDR3 is TGTGCCAGTCTTAGGTGGGCGAACACTGAAGCTTTCTTT.

This clonotype came up a few times. This chain uses TRBV7-6 with TRBJ1-3; no clear D gene. CDR3 length: 15 amino acids. Germline CDR1 and CDR2: SGHVS and FNYEAQ. Trimming left V 0 bases short and J 2 bases short, with 8 bases between. As DNA, the CDR3 is TGTGCCAGCAGCTTAGCCGACGGGGCTGGAAACACCATATATTTT. Residues: CASSLADGAGNTIYF.

About this clonotype: The junction and the germline gene differ at one end; a read error may be behind it. The chain links TRBV4-1 to TRBJ2-1; D gene uncertain. Germline V gives CDR1 MGHRA, CDR2 YSYEKL. CDR3 length: 17 residues. CDR3 amino acids: CASSQDPLINSYNEQFF. The CDR3 nucleotides read TGTGCCAGCAGCCAAGATCCCCTCATAAACTCCTACAATGAGCAGTTCTTC.

This clonotype was observed a handful of times. The rearrangement joins TRBV28 to TRBJ1-5; D gene uncertain. With 3 bases removed from V and 0 bases from J, the gap between germline ends came to 9 bases. The CDR3 loop spans 15 amino acids. Germline lookup yields CDR1 MDHEN and CDR2 SYDVKM. The CDR3: CASSFTQYSNQPQHF. DNA of the CDR3: TGTGCCAGCAGTTTTACGCAGTATAGCAATCAGCCCCAGCATTTT. Using reference TRBV28 and TRBJ1-5 for the parts outside the CDR3, the full variable domain is DVKVTQSSRYLVKRTGEKVFLECVQDMDHENMFWYRQDPGLGLRLIYFSYDVKMKEKGDIPEGYSVSREKKERFSLILESASTNQTSMYLCASSFTQYSNQPQHFGDGTRLSIL.

The V and J genes are TRBV6-6 and TRBJ2-7; 10 positions agree with TRBD2. The ends lost 0 bases at V and 3 bases at J; junction bases unmatched: 2. The CDR3 is made up of 15 amino acids. Per germline, CDR1 MNHNY and CDR2 SVGAGI (reference sequence). CDR3 loop: CASSYSASGGYEQYF. CDR3 nucleotide sequence: TGTGCCAGCAGTTACTCAGCTAGCGGGGGCTACGAGCAGTACTTC.

This clonotype was detected once. The chain is built from TRBV27 and TRBJ2-3; D is ambiguous. Germline CDR1 and CDR2: MNHEY and SMNVEV (reference sequence). Deletions cut 3 bases from V and 7 bases from J, with 11 bases between. The CDR3 consists of 13 residues. In DNA form, the CDR3 reads TGTGCCAGCAGTTTTACCCCTACGAATACGCAGTATTTT. Translated, it gives CASSFTPTNTQYF.

The rearrangement links TRBV7-2 to TRBJ1-5; D is unclear. In germline, CDR1 is SGHTA, CDR2 FQGNSA. The CDR3 is 19 amino acids. Between the trimmed V and J ends, which lost 4 bases and 0 bases, there was a span of 22 bases. CDR3 in amino acids: CASSSEGRRGSHSNQPQHF. CDR3 bases: TGTGCCAGCAGCTCAGAGGGCAGGCGAGGGTCCCATAGCAATCAGCCCCAGCATTTT.

This clonotype was recorded a few times. CDR3 sequence: CASSRGWTSRDEQFF. The CDR3 coding sequence is TGTGCCAGCAGCCGGGGCTGGACTAGCCGGGATGAGCAGTTCTTC. This chain connects TRBV14 to TRBJ2-1; 8 bases are shared with TRBD2. CDR1 and CDR2 from the germline V gene are SGHDN and FVKESK. V was clipped by 4 bases and J by 8 bases; unmatched bases: 10. There are 15 residues in the CDR3.

The V call is TRBV5-6, the J call TRBJ2-1, with D tentatively TRBD1 (5 bases). The CDR3 covers 14 residues. Germline V gene lookup returns CDR1 SGHDT and CDR2 YYEEEE. V lost 0 bases, J lost 5 bases, and 9 bases lay in between. CDR3 in DNA: TGTGCCAGCAGCTTGGCGACAGTTAACAATGAGCAGTTCTTC. It specifies CASSLATVNNEQFF.

The V call is TRBV12-3 or TRBV12-4, the J call TRBJ1-2; TRBD1 is a possible D gene (6 bases). V lost 2 bases and J lost 2, with 12 bases in between. The CDR3 contains 15 residues. The CDR3 loop reads CASSLTNRVNYGYTF. For the CDR3, the DNA is TGTGCCAGCAGTTTAACCAACAGGGTCAACTATGGCTACACCTTC.

CDR3: CASSMGQSSYEQYF. CDR3 DNA sequence: TGTGCCAGTAGTATGGGTCAGTCATCCTACGAGCAGTACTTC. This chain joins TRBV19 and TRBJ2-7; D ambiguous. Germline V CDR1 and CDR2: LNHDA, SQIVND (reference sequence). Between the trimmed V and J ends, which lost 3 bases and 1 base, there was a span of 10 bases. The CDR3 has 14 amino acids.

This chain links TRBV6-1 with TRBJ2-5, with 7 positions matching TRBD2. The CDR3 sequence is 16 residues long. With 1 base clipped from V and 10 bases from J, the junction kept 15 bases outside the gene matches. CDR1 MNHNS and CDR2 SASEGT come from the germline V gene. Here the CDR3 reads CASSEGSRDYKFYQYF. The CDR3 nucleotides are TGTGCCAGCAGTGAAGGCTCCCGGGACTATAAATTTTACCAGTACTTC.

The chain has TRBV4-1 and TRBJ2-5; a possible D gene is TRBD2 (5 bases). CDR3 length: 19 residues. CDR1 is MGHRA, CDR2 YSYEKL, per germline. V lost 3 bases and J 1 base, leaving 24 bases between the germline ends. The CDR3 here is CASSHRKMGLAVLQETQYF. CDR3 nucleotide sequence: TGCGCCAGCAGCCATCGAAAGATGGGTCTAGCCGTTCTCCAAGAGACCCAGTACTTC.

Of note for this clonotype: At one of its ends the junction is not consistent with the germline gene, which may arise from a read error. The chain joins TRBV7-6 to TRBJ2-5, with 7 bases that match TRBD1. Germline V gene data show CDR1 as SGHVS and CDR2 as FNYEAQ. CDR3 length: 16 residues. The CDR3 DNA reads TGTGCTAGCAGCTTAGGCGAGACAGGGCACCAAGAGACCCAGTACTTC. Protein: CASSLGETGHQETQYF.